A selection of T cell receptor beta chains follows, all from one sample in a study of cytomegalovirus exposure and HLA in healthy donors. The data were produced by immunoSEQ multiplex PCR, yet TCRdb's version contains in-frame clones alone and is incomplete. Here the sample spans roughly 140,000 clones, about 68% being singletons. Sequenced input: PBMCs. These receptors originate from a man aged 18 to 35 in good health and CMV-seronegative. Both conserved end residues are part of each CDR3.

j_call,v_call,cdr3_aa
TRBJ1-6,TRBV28,CATAGDSPLHF
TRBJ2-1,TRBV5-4,CASSLGGRGRGNEQFF
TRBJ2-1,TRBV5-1,CASSRQPDTLGEQFF
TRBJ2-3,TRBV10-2,CASNQAGAGDTQYF
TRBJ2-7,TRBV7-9,CASSSRTGGSTYEQYF
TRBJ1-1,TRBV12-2,CASRLPLRNTEAFF
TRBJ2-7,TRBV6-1,CAGRGGQGPYEQYF
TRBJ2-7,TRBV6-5,CASSYSGQAGPYEQYF
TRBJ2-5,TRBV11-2,CASSKEAQETQYF
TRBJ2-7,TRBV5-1,CASSLGPAGTSRDEQYF
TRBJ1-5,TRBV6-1,CASRGTGGIQPQHF
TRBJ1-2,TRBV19,CASTSRTGHSYTF
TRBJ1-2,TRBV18,CASSAETGESLYGYTF
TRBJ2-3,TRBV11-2,CASSQIKEGTPYF
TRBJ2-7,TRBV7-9,CASSHGGRGQYF
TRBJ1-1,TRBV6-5,CASSKGRYTEAFF
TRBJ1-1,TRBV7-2,CASSLDHGGNTEAFF
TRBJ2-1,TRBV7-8,CASSARLAGFTDEQFF
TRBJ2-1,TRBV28,CASNVSPGQGGNEQFF
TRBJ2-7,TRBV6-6,CASTWGSHYEQYF
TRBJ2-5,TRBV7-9,CASSVREYLQETQYF
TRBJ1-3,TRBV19,CASTLGAASGNTIYF
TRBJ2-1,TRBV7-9,CASSPLVEAGGQFF
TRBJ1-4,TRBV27,CASSLFQTGENEKLFF
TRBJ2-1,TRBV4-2,CASSQDGTSAYNEQFF
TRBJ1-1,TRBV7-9,CASSFPRDEANTEAFF
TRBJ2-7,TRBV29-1,CSVGGGAYEQYF
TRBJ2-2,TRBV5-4,CASSEQREAGELFF
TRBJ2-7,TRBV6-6,CASHDSGMGYEQYF
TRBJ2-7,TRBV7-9,CASSFYRDYEQYF
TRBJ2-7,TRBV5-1,CASSLGEGSFGEQYF
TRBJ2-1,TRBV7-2,CASSLASSGMRDEQFF
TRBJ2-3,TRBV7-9,CASSPGLEADTQYF
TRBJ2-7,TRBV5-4,CASSWGVGGSIYEQYF
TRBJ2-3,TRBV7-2,CASSLAGTVFASTDTQYF
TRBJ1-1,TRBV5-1,CASTTGQGNMGTEAFF
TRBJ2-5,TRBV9,CASSPLQTQETQYF
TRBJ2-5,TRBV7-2,CASSLPTSGSLETQYF
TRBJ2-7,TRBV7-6,CASSSTGGGTYEQYF
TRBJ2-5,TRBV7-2,CASSLERYQETQYF
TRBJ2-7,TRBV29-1,CSVERATERGKGPYDEQYF
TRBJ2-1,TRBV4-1,CASSPSSGAYNEQFF
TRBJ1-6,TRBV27,CASSLGGGSPLHF
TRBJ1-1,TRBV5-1,CASTPGRTGGTEAFF
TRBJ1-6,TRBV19,CASSIDPGPLHF
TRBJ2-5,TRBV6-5,CASSLMVQETQYF
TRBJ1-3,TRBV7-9,CASSLGGAGNTIYF
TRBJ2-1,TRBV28,CASSLWEAGETYNEQFF